What follows describes a single TCR beta chain. Antigen: not known. Generated by immunoSEQ multiplex PCR, the TCRdb table keeps only in-frame clones and is missing some. The top ten clones hold about 1.7% of a sample with approximately 2,000,000 clones, roughly 95% of them seen once. This record comes from a study of shared clonotypes between healthy human individuals. Naive CD8 cells comprised CD45RO-negative, CCR7-positively selected cells, excluding terminally differentiated effector memory CD45RA+ cells. CDR1 is LGHNA, CDR2 YSLEER, per germline. Trimming at V came to 0 bases and at J to 0 bases, leaving 4 bases not matched to a gene. The CDR3 is made up of 18 amino acids. Study conclusions and caveats: A reduction in generation probabilities was seen for non-shared clonotypes relative to those shared by all four donors.

What was sequenced was naive CD8+ T cells from PBMCs. This clonotype was obtained from a man aged 18 to 29 in good health. Some clones in this sample may be carry-over from other donors' samples. The V and J genes are TRBV4-3 and TRBJ2-6, with 8 positions matching TRBD2. CDR3 sequence: CASSQESGGTSGANVLTF. The CDR3 DNA is TGCGCCAGCAGCCAAGAGAGCGGGGGTACCTCTGGGGCCAACGTCCTGACTTTC.